Following are 6 T cell receptor beta chains from one sample sequenced in a study of tumor-infiltrating lymphocytes in primary liver carcinoma. The authors made TCR beta cDNA from 500 ng total RNA with a constant-region primer. Investigators got TCR beta libraries out of three nested multiplex PCR rounds, done with slightly modified ARM-PCR. Two initial PCR rounds of about 10 cycles each paired TRBV1-TRBV30 forward primers with a C-beta reverse primer. From the multiplex PCR reads, TCRdb called clonotypes with MiXCR, one entry per CDR3 protein. The data hold some 180,000 distinct CDR3 sequences, with about 85% observed a single time. Scientists recovered RNA and DNA together from approximately 20-30 mg of unsorted bulk tissue. What was sequenced was tumor tissue from primary liver carcinoma. The origin of the receptors is a man aged 35-49 years with primary liver carcinoma and hepatitis B virus infection.

Note on this clonotype: At one boundary the junction diverges from the germline segment, which might be a read error. The chain is built from TRBV6-5 and TRBJ1-6, with no clear D. Germline assignment: CDR1 MNHEY and CDR2 SVGAGI. The CDR3 sequence is 14 residues long. The CDR3 loop reads CASAGGGGSSPLHF. For the CDR3, the DNA is TGTGCCAGCGCTGGCGGCGGCGGTAGCTCACCTCTCCACTTT.

The chain is built from TRBV11-2 and TRBJ2-1, with D perhaps matching TRBD2 (5 bases). The germline V gene has CDR1 SGHAT and CDR2 FQNNGV. CDR3 length: 11 amino acids. The V end lost 4 bases, the J end lost 12 bases, and 10 bases lay between the germline ends. This CDR3 reads CASSSVTMQFF. DNA for the CDR3: TGTGCCAGCAGCTCCGTGACTATGCAGTTCTTC.

This clonotype was counted a few times. Relative to the germline gene, one junction end is altered; a read error may explain this. The rearrangement links TRBV11-2 to TRBJ2-7; no reliable D call. The CDR3 sequence is 12 residues long. Germline values: CDR1 SGHAT, CDR2 FQNNGV. The CDR3 sequence: CTSSPGCYEQYF. Written as DNA, the CDR3 is TGTACCAGCAGTCCCGGGTGTTACGAGCAGTACTTC. The complete variable domain, with remaining parts taken from reference TRBV11-2 and TRBJ2-7, reads EAGVAQSPRYKIIEKRQSVAFWCNPISGHATLYWYQQILGQGPKLLIQFQNNGVVDDSQLPKDRFSAERLKGVDSTLKIQPAKLEDSAVYLCTSSPGCYEQYFGPGTRLTVT.

A remark on this clonotype: The junction departs from the called germline gene at one end, perhaps through a read error. The J gene is TRBJ1-1, the V gene TRBV12-3 or TRBV12-4; D possibly corresponds to TRBD1 (5 bases). The CDR3 is 14 amino acids. The CDR3 region has the DNA TGTGCCAGCAGTATCGTGACCGGGGGGACTGAAGTTGTCTTT. Amino acid sequence: CASSIVTGGTEVVF.

The chain employs TRBV9 and TRBJ1-2; TRBD1 aligns across 7 bases. Germline assignment: CDR1 SGDLS and CDR2 YYNGEE. The CDR3 contains 15 residues. Trimming at V came to 4 bases and at J to 8 bases, leaving 14 bases not matched to a gene. CDR3 loop: CASSPRQGVSGGYTF. The CDR3 nucleotides read TGTGCCAGCAGCCCAAGACAGGGCGTTTCGGGAGGCTACACCTTC.

For this clonotype: This CDR3 fails to terminate in the conserved phenylalanine or tryptophan, so it likely reflects a read error. The gene calls are TRBV11-1 and TRBJ2-3, with D possibly being TRBD1 or TRBD2 (5 bases each). V was pared by 4 bases and J by 1 base, with 24 bases between. This CDR3 contains 19 residues. CDR1 and CDR2 from the germline V gene are SGHAT and FQDESV (reference sequence). The CDR3 nucleotides are TGTGCCAGCAGCTCTGGGGGAAGCTCTGTTGGAGTCGGCACAGATACGCAGTATTCT. Translation gives CASSSGGSSVGVGTDTQYS.